The 24 T cell receptor beta chains listed next were all sequenced from one sample in a study of human T cells and chemical hapten exposure. Using its own MiXCR run on the RACE reads, TCRdb lists one record per CDR3 protein. This table has fewer than 200,000 distinct CDR3 sequences, about 22% appearing once. Time point denoted: patch test 1, 2 weeks after DPC sensitization. Treatment described: therapeutic diphenylcyclopropenone sensitization with weekly scalp DPC. Specimen: whole blood, collected in connection with sensitization to the hapten diphenylcyclopropenone (DPC). The origin of the receptors is a woman aged 45-59 years with alopecia areata. Some clones in this sample may be carry-over from other donors' samples.

The V call is TRBV29-1, the J call TRBJ2-2, with D tentatively TRBD1 (5 bases). This CDR3 is built from 15 residues. Per the germline V gene, CDR1 is SQVTM and CDR2 is ANQGSEA. V lost 7 bases and J lost 3, with 18 bases in between. CDR3 in DNA: TGCAGCGGCACTGCCGGGTCAGGGTACACCGGGGAGCTGTTTTTT. Translating it yields CSGTAGSGYTGELFF.

This clonotype was detected many times. The gene calls are TRBV2 and TRBJ2-3, with D hard to call. The CDR3 covers 11 residues. Germline V gene sequence: CDR1 SNHLY, CDR2 FYNNEI. With 5 bases removed from V and 1 base from J, the gap between germline ends came to 1 base. The CDR3 nucleotides read TGTGCCAGCAGTCGCACAGATACGCAGTATTTT. It yields the protein CASSRTDTQYF.

This clonotype was picked up a small number of times. This chain uses TRBV20-1 with TRBJ1-4, with 8 bases that match TRBD1. The germline V gene encodes CDR1 DFQATT and CDR2 SNEGSKA (reference sequence). There are 13 residues in the CDR3. Trimming took 5 bases from V and 8 from J; bases not matched to a gene: 7. CDR3 residues: CSADDRGGEKLFF. CDR3 nucleotides: TGCAGTGCTGACGACAGGGGAGGAGAAAAACTGTTTTTT.

This clonotype was seen only a few times. J is TRBJ2-7 and V is TRBV20-1; the D gene is possibly TRBD2 (6 bases). This CDR3 has 15 amino acids. V was pared by 6 bases and J by 2 bases, with 20 bases between. Looked up from germline, CDR1 is DFQATT and CDR2 is SNEGSKA (reference sequence). The CDR3 DNA is TGCAGTGCCCCCCCACCCACGGGACTCACCTACGAGCAGTACTTC. Translating gives CSAPPPTGLTYEQYF.

This clonotype has more than one count but fewer than ten. The J gene is TRBJ2-3, the V gene TRBV12-3 or TRBV12-4; no clear D. The CDR3 loop spans 14 amino acids. V was clipped by 7 bases and J by 1 base, with 12 bases between them. CDR3 amino acids: CASTHSTRTDTQYF. CDR3 DNA sequence: TGTGCCAGCACACACTCAACCCGCACAGATACGCAGTATTTT.

The chain has TRBV29-1 and TRBJ2-6; D is perhaps TRBD1 (5 bases). The germline V and J ends were trimmed by 4 bases and 0 bases, with 7 bases remaining between them. The CDR3 is made up of 14 amino acids. CDR1 and CDR2 (germline): SQVTM, ANQGSEA. The chain's CDR3 is CSVGGASGANVLTF. CDR3 coding DNA: TGCAGCGTTGGTGGGGCCTCTGGGGCCAACGTCCTGACTTTC. Combining the CDR3 with reference TRBV29-1 and TRBJ2-6 gives the whole variable domain SAVISQKPSRDICQRGTSLTIQCQVDSQVTMMFWYRQQPGQSLTLIATANQGSEATYESGFVIDKFPISRPNLTFSTLTVSNMSPEDSSIYLCSVGGASGANVLTFGAGSRLTVL.

The sample holds a few counts of this clonotype. The chain is built from TRBV9 and TRBJ2-1; D possibly uses TRBD1 or TRBD2 (5 bases each). Trimming shortened V by 4 bases and J by 2 bases, and 19 bases separated the two germline ends. In germline, CDR1 is SGDLS, CDR2 YYNGEE. There are 17 residues in the CDR3. The CDR3 spells CASSLRRGAETYNEQFF. CDR3 DNA sequence: TGTGCCAGCAGCCTCCGGAGAGGGGCGGAAACCTACAATGAGCAGTTCTTC.

In its sample, this clonotype was seen a few times. This chain connects TRBV4-1 to TRBJ2-7, with a tentative D call TRBD2 (6 bases). Germline assignment: CDR1 MGHRA and CDR2 YSYEKL. This CDR3 is built from 17 residues. V was trimmed by 4 bases and J by 2 bases, leaving 21 bases between them. The CDR3: CASSRQLAAGTTYEQYF. CDR3 coding DNA: TGCGCCAGCAGCCGTCAGTTAGCGGCGGGTACTACCTACGAGCAGTACTTC.

This clonotype was found a few times. The chain links TRBV10-2 to TRBJ2-7, with 8 bases matching TRBD2. This CDR3 contains 15 residues. Germline V gives CDR1 WSHSY, CDR2 SAAADI. Trimming removed 6 bases from V and 0 bases from J; junction bases left unmatched: 7. This CDR3 reads CASRLLAVPSYEQYF. The CDR3 nucleotides are TGCGCCAGCAGGCTACTAGCGGTGCCCTCCTACGAGCAGTACTTC.

The chain combines TRBV3-1 with TRBJ1-2; weak D call: TRBD1 (5 bases). With 3 bases removed from V and 8 bases from J, the gap between germline ends came to 19 bases. Per the germline V gene, CDR1 is LGHDT and CDR2 is YNNKEL (reference sequence). The CDR3 consists of 15 residues. CDR3 bases: TGTGCCAGCAGCCAGCTCTTGGGGCAGCGTGGAGGCTACACCTTC. Translation gives CASSQLLGQRGGYTF.

This clonotype was counted only a few times. V and J are TRBV5-5 and TRBJ2-7; D may be TRBD1 (6 bases). Trimming pared 5 bases from V and 2 bases from J, leaving 14 bases between. From germline, CDR1 is SGHKS and CDR2 YYEKEE (reference sequence). The CDR3 runs 14 residues. DNA of the CDR3: TGTGCCAGCAGTCTGAGGGACATAACCTACGAGCAGTACTTC. Translation: CASSLRDITYEQYF.

This clonotype has only a few counts. The chain uses TRBV5-1 and TRBJ2-7, with a weak D call TRBD1 (5 bases). This CDR3 is built from 15 residues. Per germline, CDR1 SGHRS and CDR2 YFSETQ. Trimming took off 0 bases at V and 2 bases at J, with 12 bases between the two ends. The CDR3 reads CASSLEGNSPYEQYF. CDR3 DNA: TGCGCCAGCAGCTTGGAGGGGAATTCTCCCTACGAGCAGTACTTC.

This clonotype came up a few times. The rearrangement links TRBV6-5 to TRBJ1-2; 9 bases line up with TRBD1. This CDR3 has 15 residues. Germline CDR1 and CDR2: MNHEY and SVGAGI. V trimming: 0 bases; J trimming: 7 bases; junction bases outside the gene matches: 6. The chain's CDR3 is CASSYSLQGARGYTF. The DNA for the CDR3 is TGTGCCAGCAGTTACTCTTTACAGGGGGCTCGTGGCTACACCTTC.

V is TRBV6-2 or TRBV6-3 and J is TRBJ2-4; 7 nucleotides line up with TRBD2. The CDR3 has 12 residues. Germline CDR1 is MNHEY and CDR2 is SVGEGT. The trim removed 8 bases at V and 3 bases at J, leaving 1 base unmatched. CDR3 nucleotide sequence: TGTGCCAGCGGACTAGTCAAAAACATTCAGTACTTC. Its protein product is CASGLVKNIQYF.

This clonotype has at least ten counts. The chain carries TRBV7-6 and TRBJ1-1; TRBD1 might be the D (6 bases). The V end lost 5 bases, the J end lost 1 base, and 11 bases lay between the germline ends. Germline CDR1 is SGHVS and CDR2 is FNYEAQ. The CDR3 consists of 14 residues. For the CDR3, the DNA is TGTGCCAGCAGCCTGGGACACTCGAACACTGAAGCTTTCTTT. Protein sequence: CASSLGHSNTEAFF.

This rearrangement joins TRBV5-5 to TRBJ2-1, with 7 positions matching TRBD2. V gave up 0 bases and J gave up 13 bases; unmatched junction bases: 10. Germline assignment: CDR1 SGHKS and CDR2 YYEKEE (reference sequence). This CDR3 is 14 amino acids long. The CDR3 DNA sequence: TGTGCCAGCAGCTTGGGGTGGAGGGAGGGGACCCAGTTCTTC. Translated: CASSLGWREGTQFF.

In its sample, this clonotype was seen a few times. DNA for the CDR3: TGTGCCAGCAGTTCTGAACAGGGGTATCAGCCCCAGCATTTT. Protein product: CASSSEQGYQPQHF. The chain employs TRBV28 and TRBJ1-5; 7 bases align to TRBD1. CDR1 and CDR2 (germline): MDHEN, SYDVKM. The V and J ends lost 4 bases and 5 bases, in that order; junction bases with no gene match: 5. The CDR3 spans 14 residues.

This clonotype was picked up a small number of times. The chain carries TRBV7-9 and TRBJ2-1; tentative D call: TRBD1 (5 bases). Germline V gene lookup returns CDR1 SEHNR and CDR2 FQNEAQ (reference sequence). This CDR3 contains 13 residues. Trimming cost V 8 bases and J 3 bases, with 11 bases left between them. The CDR3 is CASGAGSYNEQFF. The CDR3 DNA is TGTGCCAGCGGGGCCGGCAGCTACAATGAGCAGTTCTTC. Looking up the rest from reference TRBV7-9 and TRBJ2-1 gives the full variable domain: DTGVSQNPRHKITKRGQNVTFRCDPISEHNRLYWYRQTLGQGPEFLTYFQNEAQLEKSRLLSDRFSAERPKGSFSTLEIQRTEQGDSAMYLCASGAGSYNEQFFGPGTRLTVL.

The sample holds a few counts of this clonotype. V is TRBV20-1 and J is TRBJ2-3, with TRBD2 matching over 9 bases. Germline trimming cut 7 bases from V and 6 bases from J; bases unmatched to any gene: 11. The CDR3 is made up of 14 amino acids. Germline CDR1 reads DFQATT; CDR2 reads SNEGSKA (reference sequence). For the CDR3, the DNA is TGCAGTGTTCAACTAGCGGGCCTCGTGGATACGCAGTATTTT. Encoded protein: CSVQLAGLVDTQYF.

This chain uses TRBV10-3 with TRBJ2-3, with 11 nucleotides matching TRBD2. This CDR3 is built from 18 residues. Germline assignment: CDR1 ENHRY and CDR2 SYGVKD. Germline trimming cut 0 bases from V and 3 bases from J; bases unmatched to any gene: 8. The CDR3, as DNA: TGTGCCATCAGTGAGTCAGATATAGCGGGAGGGCCAACAGATACGCAGTATTTT. Translated: CAISESDIAGGPTDTQYF.

This rearrangement joins TRBV2 to TRBJ1-2; D perhaps matches TRBD1 (6 bases). V was trimmed by 3 bases and J by 4 bases, leaving 9 bases between them. The germline V gene encodes CDR1 SNHLY and CDR2 FYNNEI. The CDR3 runs 13 residues. Written as DNA, the CDR3 is TGTGCCAGCAGTGACAGGGGAGCCTATGGCTACACCTTC. Amino acids: CASSDRGAYGYTF. The full variable domain, with the rest looked up from reference TRBV2 and TRBJ1-2, is EPEVTQTPSHQVTQMGQEVILRCVPISNHLYFYWYRQILGQKVEFLVSFYNNEISEKSEIFDDQFSVERPDGSNFTLKIRSTKLEDSAMYFCASSDRGAYGYTFGSGTRLTVV.

In its sample, this clonotype was seen a few times. This sequence joins TRBV18 and TRBJ1-2, with D possibly matching TRBD1 (6 bases). The CDR3 extends over 13 amino acids. Between the trimmed V and J ends, which lost 0 bases and 4 bases, there was a span of 6 bases. The germline V gene encodes CDR1 KGHSH and CDR2 LQKENI. In DNA form, the CDR3 reads TGTGCCAGCTCACCACCGGGGGCCTATGGCTACACCTTC. Protein: CASSPPGAYGYTF. The complete variable domain, with remaining parts taken from reference TRBV18 and TRBJ1-2, reads NAGVMQNPRHLVRRRGQEARLRCSPMKGHSHVYWYRQLPEEGLKFMVYLQKENIIDESGMPKERFSAEFPKEGPSILRIQQVVRGDSAAYFCASSPPGAYGYTFGSGTRLTVV.

A few counts support this clonotype. This rearrangement joins TRBV2 to TRBJ2-1; 12 bases align to TRBD2. CDR1 and CDR2 from the germline V gene are SNHLY and FYNNEI. CDR3 length equals 15 residues. Trimming took 6 bases from V and 7 from J; bases not matched to a gene: 7. As DNA, the CDR3 is TGTGCCAGCAGGCCCCCTAGCGGGAGGGGAAATGAGCAGTTCTTC. Translating gives CASRPPSGRGNEQFF. Drawing the rest from reference TRBV2 and TRBJ2-1, the complete variable domain is EPEVTQTPSHQVTQMGQEVILRCVPISNHLYFYWYRQILGQKVEFLVSFYNNEISEKSEIFDDQFSVERPDGSNFTLKIRSTKLEDSAMYFCASRPPSGRGNEQFFGPGTRLTVL.

This sequence joins TRBV6-1 and TRBJ2-1; 13 bases line up with TRBD2. Trimming removed 5 bases from V and 14 bases from J; junction bases left unmatched: 6. CDR3 length: 13 residues. CDR1 and CDR2 (germline): MNHNS, SASEGT. CDR3 DNA: TGTGCCAGCAGTACCGGGACTAGCGGGATTAAGTTCTTC. Encoded protein: CASSTGTSGIKFF.